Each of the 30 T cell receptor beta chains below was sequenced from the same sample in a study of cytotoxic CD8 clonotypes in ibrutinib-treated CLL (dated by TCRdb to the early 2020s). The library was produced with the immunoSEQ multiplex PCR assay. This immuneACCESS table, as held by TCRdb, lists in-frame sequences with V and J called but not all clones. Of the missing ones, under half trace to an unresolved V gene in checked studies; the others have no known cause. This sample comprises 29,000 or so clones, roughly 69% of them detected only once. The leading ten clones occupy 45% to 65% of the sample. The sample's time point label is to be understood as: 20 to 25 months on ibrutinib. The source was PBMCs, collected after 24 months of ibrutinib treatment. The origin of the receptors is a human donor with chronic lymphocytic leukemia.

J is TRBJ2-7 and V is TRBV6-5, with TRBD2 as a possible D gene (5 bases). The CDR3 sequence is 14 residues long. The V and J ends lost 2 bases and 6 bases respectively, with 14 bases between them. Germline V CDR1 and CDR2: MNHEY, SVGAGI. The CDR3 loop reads CASSYLRGQAEQYF. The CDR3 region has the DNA TGTGCCAGCAGTTACCTCCGGGGTCAGGCCGAGCAGTACTTC.

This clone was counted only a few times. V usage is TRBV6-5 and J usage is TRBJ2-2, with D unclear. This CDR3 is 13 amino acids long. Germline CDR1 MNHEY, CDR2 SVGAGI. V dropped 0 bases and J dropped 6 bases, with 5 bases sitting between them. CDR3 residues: CASSYSLAGELFF. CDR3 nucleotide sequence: TGTGCCAGCAGTTACTCTCTCGCCGGGGAGCTGTTTTTT.

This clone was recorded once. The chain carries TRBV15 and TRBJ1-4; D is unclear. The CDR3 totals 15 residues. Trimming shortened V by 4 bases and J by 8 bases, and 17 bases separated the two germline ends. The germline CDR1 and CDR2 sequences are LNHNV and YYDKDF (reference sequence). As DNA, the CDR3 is TGTGCCACCAGCACCCAAGCAGGAGGAAAGGAAAAACTGTTTTTT. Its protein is CATSTQAGGKEKLFF.

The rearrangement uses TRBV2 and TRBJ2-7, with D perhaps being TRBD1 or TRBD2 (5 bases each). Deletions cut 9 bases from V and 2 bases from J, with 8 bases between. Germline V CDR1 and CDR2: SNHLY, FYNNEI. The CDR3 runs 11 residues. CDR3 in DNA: TGTGCCAGGGGACGGGCCTACGAGCAGTACTTC. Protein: CARGRAYEQYF.

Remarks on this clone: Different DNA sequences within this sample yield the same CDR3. This CDR3 reads CASSLTSGGYEQYF. The CDR3 DNA reads TGCGCCAGCAGCTTGACTAGCGGGGGATACGAGCAGTACTTC. The chain links TRBV5-1 to TRBJ2-7; 11 bases align to TRBD2. Germline loops: CDR1 SGHRS, CDR2 YFSETQ. The CDR3 is made up of 14 amino acids. Germline trimming cut 1 base from V and 4 bases from J; bases unmatched to any gene: 1.

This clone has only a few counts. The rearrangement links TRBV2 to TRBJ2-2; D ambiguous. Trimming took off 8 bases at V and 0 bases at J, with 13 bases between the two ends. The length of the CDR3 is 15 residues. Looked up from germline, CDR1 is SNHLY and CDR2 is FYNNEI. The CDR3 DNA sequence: TGTGCCAGCCGACCCGGAAACGCGAACACCGGGGAGCTGTTTTTT. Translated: CASRPGNANTGELFF.

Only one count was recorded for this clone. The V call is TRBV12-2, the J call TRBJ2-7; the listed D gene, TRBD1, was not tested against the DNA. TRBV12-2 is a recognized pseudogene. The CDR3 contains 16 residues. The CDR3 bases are TGTGCAAGTCGCACCATACAGGAATCTACAGACTACGAGCAGTACTTC. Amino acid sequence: CASRTIQESTDYEQYF.

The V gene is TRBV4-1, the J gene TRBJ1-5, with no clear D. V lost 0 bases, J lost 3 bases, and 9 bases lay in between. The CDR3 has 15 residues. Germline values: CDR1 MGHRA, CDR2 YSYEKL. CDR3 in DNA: TGCGCCAGCAGCCAAGAGGTAGGAGTCAATCAGCCCCAGCATTTT. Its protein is CASSQEVGVNQPQHF.

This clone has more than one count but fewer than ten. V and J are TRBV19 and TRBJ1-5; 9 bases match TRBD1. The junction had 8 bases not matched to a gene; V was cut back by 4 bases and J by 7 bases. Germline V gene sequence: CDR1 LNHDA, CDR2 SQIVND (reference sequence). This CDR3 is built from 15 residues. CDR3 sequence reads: CASSKTGTGSQPQHF. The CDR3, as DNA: TGTGCCAGTAGTAAAACCGGGACAGGGAGCCAGCCCCAGCATTTT.

DNA for the CDR3: TGTGCCAGCAGCCCCACCGGGCGGACCAACCAAGAGACCCAGTACTTC. Its translation is CASSPTGRTNQETQYF. The V gene is TRBV7-3, the J gene TRBJ2-5; D unclear. V was pared by 5 bases and J by 0 bases, with 16 bases between. This CDR3 contains 16 residues. The germline V gene encodes CDR1 SGHTA and CDR2 FQGTGA.

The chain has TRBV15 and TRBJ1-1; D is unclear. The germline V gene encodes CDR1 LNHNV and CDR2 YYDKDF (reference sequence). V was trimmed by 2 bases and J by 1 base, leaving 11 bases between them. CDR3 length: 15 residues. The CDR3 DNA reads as TGTGCCACCAGCAGACCCGGGTGGGGGAACACTGAAGCTTTCTTT. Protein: CATSRPGWGNTEAFF.

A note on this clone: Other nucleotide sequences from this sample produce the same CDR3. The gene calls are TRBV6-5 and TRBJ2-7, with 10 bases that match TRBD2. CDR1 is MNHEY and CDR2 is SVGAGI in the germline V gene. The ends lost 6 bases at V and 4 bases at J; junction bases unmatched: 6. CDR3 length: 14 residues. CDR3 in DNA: TGTGCCAGCAGCCCTAGCGGGGGAGGTTACGAGCAGTACTTC. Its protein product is CASSPSGGGYEQYF.

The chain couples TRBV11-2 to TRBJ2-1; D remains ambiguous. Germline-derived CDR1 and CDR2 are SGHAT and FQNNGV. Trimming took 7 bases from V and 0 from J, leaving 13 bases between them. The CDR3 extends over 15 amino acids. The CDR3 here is CASTPHGGSYNEQFF. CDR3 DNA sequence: TGTGCCAGCACCCCCCACGGCGGCTCCTACAATGAGCAGTTCTTC.

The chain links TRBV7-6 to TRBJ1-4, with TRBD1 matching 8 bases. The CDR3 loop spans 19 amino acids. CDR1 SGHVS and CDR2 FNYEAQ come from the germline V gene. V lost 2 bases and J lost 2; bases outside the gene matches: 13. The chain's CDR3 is CASSLLSHRGKGTNEKLFF. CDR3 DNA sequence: TGTGCCAGCAGCTTACTTTCGCACAGGGGGAAGGGTACTAATGAAAAACTGTTTTTT. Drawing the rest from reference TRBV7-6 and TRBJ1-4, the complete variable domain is GAGVSQSPRYKVTKRGQDVALRCDPISGHVSLYWYRQALGQGPEFLTYFNYEAQQDKSGLPNDRFSAERPEGSISTLTIQRTEQRDSAMYRCASSLLSHRGKGTNEKLFFGSGTQLSVL.

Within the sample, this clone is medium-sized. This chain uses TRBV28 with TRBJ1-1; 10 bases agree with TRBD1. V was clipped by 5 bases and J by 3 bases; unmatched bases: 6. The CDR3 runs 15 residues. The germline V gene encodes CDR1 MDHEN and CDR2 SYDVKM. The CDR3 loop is CASSLRTGGDTEAFF. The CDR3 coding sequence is TGTGCCAGCAGTCTAAGGACAGGGGGGGACACTGAAGCTTTCTTT. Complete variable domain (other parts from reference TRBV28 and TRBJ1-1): DVKVTQSSRYLVKRTGEKVFLECVQDMDHENMFWYRQDPGLGLRLIYFSYDVKMKEKGDIPEGYSVSREKKERFSLILESASTNQTSMYLCASSLRTGGDTEAFFGQGTRLTVV.

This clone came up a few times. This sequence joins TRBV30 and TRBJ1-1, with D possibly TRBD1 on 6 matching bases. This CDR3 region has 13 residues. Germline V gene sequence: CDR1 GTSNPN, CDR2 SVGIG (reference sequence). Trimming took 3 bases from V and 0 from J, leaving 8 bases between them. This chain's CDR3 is CAWRAGVNTEAFF. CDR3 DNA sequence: TGTGCCTGGAGGGCAGGGGTGAACACTGAAGCTTTCTTT.

The CDR3: CASSQSGGGYNEQFF. The CDR3, as DNA: TGCGCCAGCAGCCAATCCGGCGGGGGCTACAATGAGCAGTTCTTC. The chain recombines TRBV4-3 with TRBJ2-1, with 7 bases aligning to TRBD2. The CDR3 loop spans 15 amino acids. V was pared by 2 bases and J by 3 bases, with 4 bases of the junction left unmatched. Germline CDR1 is LGHNA and CDR2 is YSLEER.

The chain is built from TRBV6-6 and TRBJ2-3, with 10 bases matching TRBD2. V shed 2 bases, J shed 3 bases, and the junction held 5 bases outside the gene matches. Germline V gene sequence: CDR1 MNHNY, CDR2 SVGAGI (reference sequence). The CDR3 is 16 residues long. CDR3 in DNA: TGTGCCAGCAGTTACGGCACTAGCGGGGTGACAGATACGCAGTATTTT. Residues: CASSYGTSGVTDTQYF.

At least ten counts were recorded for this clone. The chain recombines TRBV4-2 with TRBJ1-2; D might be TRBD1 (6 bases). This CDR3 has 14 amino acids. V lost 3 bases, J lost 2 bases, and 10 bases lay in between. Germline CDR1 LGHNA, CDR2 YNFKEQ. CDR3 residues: CASSQTGTNYGYTF. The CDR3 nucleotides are TGTGCCAGCAGCCAGACCGGGACAAACTATGGCTACACCTTC.

The CDR3: CASSPFTNQETQYF. For the CDR3, the DNA is TGTGCCAGCTCACCTTTTACCAACCAAGAGACCCAGTACTTC. This rearrangement joins TRBV18 to TRBJ2-5; D unresolved. Per the germline V gene, CDR1 is KGHSH and CDR2 is LQKENI. Trimming cost V 3 bases and J 0 bases, with 8 bases left between them. The CDR3 is 14 amino acids.

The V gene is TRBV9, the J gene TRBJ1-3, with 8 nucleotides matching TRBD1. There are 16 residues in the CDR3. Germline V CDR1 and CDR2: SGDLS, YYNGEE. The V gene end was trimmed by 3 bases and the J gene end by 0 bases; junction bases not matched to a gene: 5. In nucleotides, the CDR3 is TGTGCCAGCAGCGAGGGACAGGTTAACTCTGGAAACACCATATATTTT. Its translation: CASSEGQVNSGNTIYF.

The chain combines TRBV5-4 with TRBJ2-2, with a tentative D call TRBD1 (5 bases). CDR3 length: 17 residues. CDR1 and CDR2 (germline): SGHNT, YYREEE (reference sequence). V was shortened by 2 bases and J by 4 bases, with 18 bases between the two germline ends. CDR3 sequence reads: CASSFGALGAPTGELFF. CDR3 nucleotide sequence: TGTGCCAGCAGCTTCGGAGCGCTTGGGGCGCCCACCGGGGAGCTGTTTTTT.

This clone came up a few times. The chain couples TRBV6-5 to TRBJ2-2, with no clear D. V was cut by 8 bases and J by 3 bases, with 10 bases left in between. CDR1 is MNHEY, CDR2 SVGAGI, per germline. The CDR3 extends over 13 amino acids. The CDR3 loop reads CASQDHYTGELFF. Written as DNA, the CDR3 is TGTGCCAGCCAGGACCATTACACCGGGGAGCTGTTTTTT.

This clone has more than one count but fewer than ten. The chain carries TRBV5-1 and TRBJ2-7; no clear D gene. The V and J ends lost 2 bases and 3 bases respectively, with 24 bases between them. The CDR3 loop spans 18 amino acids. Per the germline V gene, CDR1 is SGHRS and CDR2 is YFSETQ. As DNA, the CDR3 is TGCGCCAGCAGCTTTAAATCCGGGTCTCCTCAACAAATCTACGAGCAGTACTTC. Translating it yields CASSFKSGSPQQIYEQYF.

CDR3 nucleotide sequence: TGTGCCAGCAGCTTGGGGCCCGCCGGGGAGCTGTTTTTT. Encoded protein: CASSLGPAGELFF. The genes are TRBV5-4 and TRBJ2-2; D unclear. Germline V gene lookup returns CDR1 SGHNT and CDR2 YYREEE (reference sequence). Trimming stripped 0 bases from V and 6 bases from J, with 6 bases between. CDR3 length: 13 residues.

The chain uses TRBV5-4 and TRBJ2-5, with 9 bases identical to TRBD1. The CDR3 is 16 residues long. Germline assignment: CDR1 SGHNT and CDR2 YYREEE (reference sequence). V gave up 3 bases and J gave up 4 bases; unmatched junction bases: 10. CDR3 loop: CASSSADRGPRETQYF. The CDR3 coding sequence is TGTGCCAGCAGCTCCGCGGACAGGGGACCAAGAGAGACCCAGTACTTC.

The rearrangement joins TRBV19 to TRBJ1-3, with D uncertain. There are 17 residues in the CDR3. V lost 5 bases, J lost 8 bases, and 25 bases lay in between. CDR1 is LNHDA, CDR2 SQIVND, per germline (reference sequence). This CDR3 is CASSPRTPLLAADTIYF. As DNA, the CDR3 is TGTGCCAGTAGTCCCCGGACCCCTCTGCTGGCTGCTGACACCATATATTTT.

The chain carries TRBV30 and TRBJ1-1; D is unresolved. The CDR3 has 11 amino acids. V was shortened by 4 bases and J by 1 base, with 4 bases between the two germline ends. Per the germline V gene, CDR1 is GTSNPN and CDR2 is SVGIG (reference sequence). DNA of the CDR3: TGTGCCTGGATGGGGAACACTGAAGCTTTCTTT. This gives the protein CAWMGNTEAFF.

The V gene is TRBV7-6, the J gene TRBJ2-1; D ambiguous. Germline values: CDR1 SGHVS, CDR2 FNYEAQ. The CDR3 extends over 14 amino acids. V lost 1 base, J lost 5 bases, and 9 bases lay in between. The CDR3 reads CASSLDVADNEQFF. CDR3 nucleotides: TGTGCCAGCAGCTTAGATGTTGCGGACAATGAGCAGTTCTTC. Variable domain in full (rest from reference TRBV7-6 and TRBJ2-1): GAGVSQSPRYKVTKRGQDVALRCDPISGHVSLYWYRQALGQGPEFLTYFNYEAQQDKSGLPNDRFSAERPEGSISTLTIQRTEQRDSAMYRCASSLDVADNEQFFGPGTRLTVL.

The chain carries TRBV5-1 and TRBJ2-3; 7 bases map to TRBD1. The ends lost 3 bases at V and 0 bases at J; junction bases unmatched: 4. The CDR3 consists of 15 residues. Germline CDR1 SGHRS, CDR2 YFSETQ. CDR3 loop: CASSWGQTSTDTQYF. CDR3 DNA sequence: TGCGCCAGCAGCTGGGGACAGACTAGCACAGATACGCAGTATTTT.